One and the same sample provided the 5 T cell receptor beta chains below, sequenced in a study of blood T cell repertoires in COVID-19. Clones were read by immunoSEQ multiplex PCR, and TCRdb kept only the in-frame ones, dropping some. The sample lists 350,000 or so clones; roughly 90% were seen once. The sample taken for sequencing was PBMCs or T cells enriched from blood (not recorded which). Receptors were obtained from a woman aged 25-40 years who had recovered from COVID-19.

V is TRBV20-1 and J is TRBJ1-2; no definite D call. V dropped 3 bases and J dropped 7 bases, with 9 bases sitting between them. This CDR3 comprises 11 residues. Germline V gene sequence: CDR1 DFQATT, CDR2 SNEGSKA (reference sequence). The CDR3 region is CSASDHSGYTF. In nucleotides, the CDR3 is TGCAGTGCTAGTGACCATAGTGGCTACACCTTC.

The chain recombines TRBV7-9 with TRBJ1-5, with 8 bases lining up with TRBD1. V lost 5 bases and J lost 0; bases outside the gene matches: 6. CDR1 and CDR2 (germline): SEHNR, FQNEAQ (reference sequence). This CDR3 contains 16 residues. The CDR3 nucleotides read TGTGCCAGCAGCGCCGGGACAGGTCTTAGCAATCAGCCCCAGCATTTT. Its translation: CASSAGTGLSNQPQHF. Supplemented by reference TRBV7-9 and TRBJ1-5, the full variable domain reads DTGVSQNPRHKITKRGQNVTFRCDPISEHNRLYWYRQTLGQGPEFLTYFQNEAQLEKSRLLSDRFSAERPKGSFSTLEIQRTEQGDSAMYLCASSAGTGLSNQPQHFGDGTRLSIL.

J is TRBJ2-1 and V is TRBV7-2; possibly TRBD1 for D (5 bases). This CDR3 comprises 14 residues. Trimming cost V 9 bases and J 10 bases, with 22 bases left between them. Germline values: CDR1 SGHTA, CDR2 FQGNSA. In DNA form, the CDR3 reads TGTGCCAGTAGGATGCTGGGGCCCTTCCGGGAGCAGTTCTTC. Translated, it gives CASRMLGPFREQFF. Combining the CDR3 with reference TRBV7-2 and TRBJ2-1 gives the whole variable domain GAGVSQSPSNKVTEKGKDVELRCDPISGHTALYWYRQSLGQGLEFLIYFQGNSAPDKSGLPSDRFSAERTGGSVSTLTIQRTQQEDSAVYLCASRMLGPFREQFFGPGTRLTVL.

A few counts support this clone. The chain uses TRBV23-1 and TRBJ2-2; tentative D call: TRBD1 (5 bases). TRBV23-1 qualifies as an ORF whose function is uncertain. V lost 10 bases to trimming and J lost 3 bases, with 15 bases between them. The CDR3 runs 14 residues. Here the CDR3 reads CANPMDNYTGELFF. CDR3 in DNA: TGCGCCAACCCCATGGACAACTACACCGGGGAGCTGTTTTTT.

J is TRBJ2-7 and V is TRBV7-2; the match to TRBD2 covers 7 bases. Germline lookup yields CDR1 SGHTA and CDR2 FQGNSA. There are 16 residues in the CDR3. V trimming: 2 bases; J trimming: 4 bases; junction bases outside the gene matches: 11. The CDR3 DNA reads as TGTGCCAGCAGCTTACTAGCGGCTTATTTCGGTTACGAGCAGTACTTC. Protein sequence: CASSLLAAYFGYEQYF. Full variable domain (remainder filled in from reference TRBV7-2 and TRBJ2-7): GAGVSQSPSNKVTEKGKDVELRCDPISGHTALYWYRQSLGQGLEFLIYFQGNSAPDKSGLPSDRFSAERTGGSVSTLTIQRTQQEDSAVYLCASSLLAAYFGYEQYFGPGTRLTVT.